This T cell receptor beta chain was recorded in a study of Ad26.COV2.S vaccination and SARS-CoV-2 variants. Study in general: Intramuscular Ad26.COV2.S at 5x10^10 or 1x10^11 viral particles. Points from the study as a whole: Measurements of TCR breadth and depth may have given underestimates of the total T cell responses.

The protocol was immunoSEQ multiplex PCR, while the TCRdb copy is restricted to in-frame clones and leaves out a portion. The sample shows about 350,000 clones, about 88% of them seen only once. As to treatment: 19 received Ad26.COV2.S at low or high dose, single or two shots; a few received placebo; per-sample allocation not given. Samples came from day 63 after the first vaccine or placebo injection. The sample came from a Boston adult aged 18-55 years. Concerning this clone itself: Its antigen is as yet unknown.

The sample in question was peripheral blood, obtained in a trial of Ad26.COV2.S vaccine versus placebo. This receptor was taken from a person between 18 and 59 years old who received the Ad26.COV2.S COVID-19 vaccine or a placebo.

The CDR3 nucleotides read TGTGCCAGCAGCCCGGACCTTATACAGGGGGGCGAGCAGTACTTC. It encodes CASSPDLIQGGEQYF. The V gene is TRBV9, the J gene TRBJ2-7, with TRBD1 matching over 8 bases. V was clipped by 4 bases and J by 6 bases; unmatched bases: 12. Germline lookup yields CDR1 SGDLS and CDR2 YYNGEE. The CDR3 is made up of 15 amino acids.